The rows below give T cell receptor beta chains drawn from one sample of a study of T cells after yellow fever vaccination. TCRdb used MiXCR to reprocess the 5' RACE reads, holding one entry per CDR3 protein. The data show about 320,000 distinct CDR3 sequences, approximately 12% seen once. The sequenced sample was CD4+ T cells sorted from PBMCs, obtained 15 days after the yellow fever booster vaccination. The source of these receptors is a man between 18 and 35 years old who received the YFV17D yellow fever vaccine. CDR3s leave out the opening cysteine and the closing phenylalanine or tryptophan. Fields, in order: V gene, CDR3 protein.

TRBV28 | ASSLAGLAGANEQF
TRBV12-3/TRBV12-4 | ASRESSRETQY
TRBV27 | ASSLSMASGGPNEQF
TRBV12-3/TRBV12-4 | ASSLRTGTSRGTQY
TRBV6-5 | ASSYSERGQTDTQY
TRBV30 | AWSDRVRYEQY
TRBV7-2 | ASSSYNSPLH
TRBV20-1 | SARRAGEETQY
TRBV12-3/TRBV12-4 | ASRWLSGNTIY
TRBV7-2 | ASTQSSLPSGNTIY
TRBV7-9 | ASSLDYPQGASIYGYT
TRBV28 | ASSILNEQF
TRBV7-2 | ASRPLSGGGYNEQF
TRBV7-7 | ASSSSWGRGETQY
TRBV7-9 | ASSGGHEKLF
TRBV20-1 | SAPQGADTQY
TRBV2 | ASGSGSSYNSPLH
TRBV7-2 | ASSLDRPDTQY
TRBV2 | ASSVTTLKNIQY
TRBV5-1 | ASSPSQANVLT
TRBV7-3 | ASSSTGTGGYTEAF
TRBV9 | ASSVVTDNYGYT
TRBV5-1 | ASSSLEGAGDIQY
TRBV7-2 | ASTFLTPPGGSKPEAF
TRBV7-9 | ASSDNRVGEQY
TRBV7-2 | ASSPAGGRKEKLF
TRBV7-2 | ASSLRRLAGADWTGELF
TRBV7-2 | ASSFDRGLEKLF
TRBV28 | ASALSGANVLT
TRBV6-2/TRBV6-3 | ASSNRLAGGSYNEQF
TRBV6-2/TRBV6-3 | ASTAAGEETQY
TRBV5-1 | ASSLGPHREPQH
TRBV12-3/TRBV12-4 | ASREGGGNTEAF
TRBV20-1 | SATTGTASTDTQY
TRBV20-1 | SARVIGGRTEAF
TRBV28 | ASRETGTSVGTQY
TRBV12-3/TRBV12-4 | ASRQEGKLF
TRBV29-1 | SVASRRAVEQY
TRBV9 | ASSVGSTEKLF
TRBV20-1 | SARDLGRDGYT
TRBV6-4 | ASSRRTPPKKQETQY
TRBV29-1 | SAGQLYGYT
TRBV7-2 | ASSPAQTVTDTQY
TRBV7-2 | ASSSMGNEKLF
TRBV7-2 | ASSTDRGSYNEQF
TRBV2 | ASTFSGDQETQY
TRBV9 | ASSVTPGPRETQY
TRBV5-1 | ASTDRGYTEAF
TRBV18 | ASSLSSGGLSTGELF